This entry lists 22 T cell receptor beta chains sequenced from one sample in a study of cytomegalovirus exposure and HLA in healthy donors. The PCR had 60 Vbeta and 13 Jbeta primers. The protocol was immunoSEQ multiplex PCR, while the TCRdb copy is restricted to in-frame clones and leaves out a portion. Among some 200,000 clones, around two thirds were seen once, and the ten largest hold roughly 2.9%. Input material: PBMCs. The receptor set was obtained from a man aged 35 to 55 in good health and CMV-seronegative.

In this sample, this clone turned up a few times. This chain connects TRBV5-4 to TRBJ1-2; D gene uncertain. The germline V and J ends were trimmed by 4 bases and 8 bases, with 18 bases remaining between them. In germline, CDR1 is SGHNT, CDR2 YYREEE (reference sequence). CDR3 length equals 14 residues. The CDR3 region is CASSNPGGLNGYTF. DNA of the CDR3: TGTGCCAGCAGCAACCCGGGAGGGTTGAACGGCTACACCTTC.

The chain carries TRBV14 and TRBJ1-3; 7 bases match TRBD1. The CDR3 is made up of 17 amino acids. Germline assignment: CDR1 SGHDN and CDR2 FVKESK. The V and J ends lost 0 bases and 2 bases, in that order; junction bases with no gene match: 7. The CDR3 nucleotides are TGTGCCAGCAGCCAAGATTGGGCAGGGGGGACTGGAAACACCATATATTTT. This sequence encodes CASSQDWAGGTGNTIYF.

The CDR3 DNA follows: TGTGCCAGCAGCTTACGACAGGGAACCACCGGGGAGCTGTTTTTT. It translates to CASSLRQGTTGELFF. The chain has TRBV7-2 and TRBJ2-2, with 7 positions matching TRBD1. Trimming cost V 2 bases and J 4 bases; bases outside gene matches: 4. CDR1 is SGHTA and CDR2 is FQGNSA in the germline V gene. CDR3 size: 15 residues.

This chain links TRBV6-4 with TRBJ2-1, with 10 nucleotides matching TRBD2. In germline, CDR1 is MRHNA, CDR2 SNTAGT. The J segment lost 7 bases and the V segment lost 7 bases, leaving 7 bases of the junction unmatched. There are 14 residues in the CDR3. CDR3: CASMKREGGNEQFF. CDR3 nucleotides: TGTGCCAGCATGAAGCGGGAGGGAGGAAATGAGCAGTTCTTC.

The genes are TRBV7-2 and TRBJ2-5; 12 nucleotides align to TRBD2. This CDR3 has 15 amino acids. V lost 10 bases, J lost 4 bases, and 10 bases stayed unmatched. The germline V gene has CDR1 SGHTA and CDR2 FQGNSA. This CDR3 is CATTSGGLLGETQYF. The CDR3 coding sequence is TGTGCCACGACTAGCGGGGGCCTGCTAGGAGAGACCCAGTACTTC.

This clone was counted a few times. The chain recombines TRBV29-1 with TRBJ2-5, with 10 bases fitting TRBD1. The CDR3 contains 15 residues. Per the germline V gene, CDR1 is SQVTM and CDR2 is ANQGSEA. The V and J ends lost 8 bases and 4 bases, in that order; junction bases with no gene match: 13. CDR3 sequence reads: CSFLKGQGVGETQYF. For the CDR3, the DNA is TGCAGCTTTCTTAAAGGACAGGGGGTGGGAGAGACCCAGTACTTC.

The chain is built from TRBV19 and TRBJ1-3, with D maybe TRBD1 (6 bases). Trimming stripped 6 bases from V and 12 bases from J, with 18 bases between. The CDR3 runs to 13 residues. Germline V gene lookup returns CDR1 LNHDA and CDR2 SQIVND (reference sequence). The CDR3 coding sequence is TGTGCCAGTAGCCAGACAGGCGAGATGGGCATATATTTT. Translated: CASSQTGEMGIYF.

Notes on this clone: The junction departs from germline at one end; a sequencing error may be responsible. The chain joins TRBV7-9 to TRBJ1-1, with no clear D. The CDR3 runs 13 residues. Germline V CDR1 and CDR2: SEHNR, FQNEAQ (reference sequence). This CDR3 is CASSQGRGTEAFF. DNA of the CDR3: TGCGCCAGCAGCCAAGGACGGGGCACTGAAGCTTTCTTT.

V and J are TRBV30 and TRBJ2-1, with 7 nucleotides matching TRBD2. With 2 bases clipped from V and 12 bases from J, the junction kept 7 bases outside the gene matches. Germline V lookup: CDR1 GTSNPN, CDR2 SVGIG (reference sequence). The CDR3 is 12 amino acids. The CDR3 protein is CAWSSERGRQFF. CDR3 nucleotides: TGTGCCTGGAGTTCAGAGCGGGGTAGGCAGTTCTTC.

The chain uses TRBV10-3 and TRBJ2-7; 7 nucleotides match TRBD1. Per the germline V gene, CDR1 is ENHRY and CDR2 is SYGVKD. The CDR3 has 13 residues. The V segment lost 6 bases and the J segment 5 bases; nucleotides outside the gene matches: 7. The CDR3 DNA reads TGTGCCATCAGACCCGACAGGGTGAACGAGCAGTACTTC. This encodes CAIRPDRVNEQYF.

The chain carries TRBV5-4 and TRBJ2-7, with 7 bases matching TRBD1. Per germline, CDR1 SGHNT and CDR2 YYREEE (reference sequence). The CDR3 is made up of 13 amino acids. The junction had 6 bases not matched to a gene; V was cut back by 3 bases and J by 6 bases. CDR3 nucleotide sequence: TGTGCCAGCAGCTCCCAGGGGGTTGTCGAGCAGTACTTC. Encoded protein: CASSSQGVVEQYF. The variable domain in full, completed from reference TRBV5-4 and TRBJ2-7, reads ETGVTQSPTHLIKTRGQQVTLRCSSQSGHNTVSWYQQALGQGPQFIFQYYREEENGRGNFPPRFSGLQFPNYSSELNVNALELDDSALYLCASSSQGVVEQYFGPGTRLTVT.

The chain uses TRBV7-9 and TRBJ2-1; tentatively, D is TRBD2 (6 bases). There are 15 residues in the CDR3. Trimming took 5 bases from V and 4 from J, leaving 15 bases between them. Per germline, CDR1 SEHNR and CDR2 FQNEAQ (reference sequence). The DNA of the CDR3 is TGTGCCAGCAGCCGGGAGCCGGGGAGGTACAATGAGCAGTTCTTC. Translation gives CASSREPGRYNEQFF.

The chain joins TRBV28 to TRBJ2-1; 11 nucleotides line up with TRBD2. This CDR3 has 20 residues. Losses at the gene ends were 5 bases for V and 7 bases for J; bases not matched to a gene: 22. Germline-derived CDR1 and CDR2 are MDHEN and SYDVKM. CDR3 sequence (DNA): TGTGCCAGCAGTCCATTCACCCCCTCGGTCGTAGCGGGGGGGCTTAATGAGCAGTTCTTC. Translating gives CASSPFTPSVVAGGLNEQFF.

The table lists this clone with a few counts. CDR3 coding DNA: TGTGCCAGCAGCTTAGGTTCTAGTCTTTATAGCAATCAGCCCCAGCATTTT. The encoded protein is CASSLGSSLYSNQPQHF. This chain connects TRBV7-2 to TRBJ1-5; D uncertain. V was trimmed by 1 base and J by 0 bases, leaving 13 bases between them. CDR3 size: 17 residues. Germline V CDR1 and CDR2: SGHTA, FQGNSA.

This rearrangement joins TRBV30 to TRBJ2-3; D remains unclear. The CDR3 extends over 14 amino acids. The V gene lost 4 bases and the J gene lost 2 bases, with 13 bases spanning the gap. CDR1 and CDR2 from the germline V gene are GTSNPN and SVGIG (reference sequence). CDR3 residues: CAWTGADNTDTQYF. CDR3 sequence (DNA): TGTGCCTGGACCGGCGCGGATAACACAGATACGCAGTATTTT.

This rearrangement joins TRBV19 to TRBJ1-5; 9 positions match TRBD1. The trim removed 3 bases at V and 5 bases at J, leaving 2 bases unmatched. The CDR3 is 14 residues long. Germline CDR1 reads LNHDA; CDR2 reads SQIVND (reference sequence). CDR3 coding DNA: TGTGCCAGTAGTATCCGGGACAGGGATCAGCCCCAGCATTTT. Encoded protein: CASSIRDRDQPQHF.

The chain joins TRBV5-1 to TRBJ2-1, with 9 bases that match TRBD2. Germline assignment: CDR1 SGHRS and CDR2 YFSETQ. The V and J ends lost 0 bases and 5 bases, in that order; junction bases with no gene match: 3. This CDR3 comprises 15 residues. The CDR3 spells CASSLELAGNNEQFF. CDR3 bases: TGCGCCAGCAGCTTGGAACTAGCGGGTAACAATGAGCAGTTCTTC.

This clone was detected only once. This chain connects TRBV19 to TRBJ2-1, with D perhaps TRBD2 (6 bases). Between the trimmed V and J ends, which lost 4 bases and 8 bases, there was a span of 9 bases. This CDR3 region has 12 residues. CDR1 LNHDA and CDR2 SQIVND come from the germline V gene (reference sequence). CDR3 bases: TGTGCCAGTAGTAGACAGCGGGATGAGCAGTTCTTC. This gives the protein CASSRQRDEQFF.

This rearrangement joins TRBV6-6 to TRBJ1-4; TRBD1 matches 9 bases. This CDR3 contains 14 residues. Germline CDR1 MNHNY, CDR2 SVGAGI (reference sequence). V lost 4 bases, J lost 3 bases, and 0 bases stayed unmatched. This CDR3 reads CASSWTGANEKLFF. The CDR3 bases are TGTGCCAGCAGTTGGACAGGGGCTAATGAAAAACTGTTTTTT.

J is TRBJ2-2 and V is TRBV28; 15 positions match TRBD2. The CDR3 covers 18 residues. Germline assignment: CDR1 MDHEN and CDR2 SYDVKM. J was trimmed by 1 base and V by 1 base; bases with no gene match: 1. The CDR3 loop reads CASSLSGLAGGNTGELFF. Here the CDR3 DNA reads TGTGCCAGCAGTTTATCGGGACTAGCGGGGGGGAACACCGGGGAGCTGTTTTTT.

V and J are TRBV5-6 and TRBJ2-5; D is undetermined. Gene TRBJ2-7 matches the end of the DNA better, so the J call may be wrong. The CDR3 is made up of 13 amino acids. Germline CDR1 is SGHDT and CDR2 is YYEEEE. The CDR3: CASSLILNYEQYF. In nucleotides, the CDR3 is TGTGCCAGCAGCTTGATTCTTAACTACGAGCAGTACTTC.

The chain uses TRBV28 and TRBJ1-5, with D hard to call. The CDR3 loop spans 13 amino acids. Between the trimmed V and J ends, which lost 2 bases and 5 bases, there was a span of 7 bases. Per germline, CDR1 MDHEN and CDR2 SYDVKM. The CDR3 DNA reads TGTGCCAGCAGTTTAAACTGGTATCAGCCCCAGCATTTT. Amino acids: CASSLNWYQPQHF. Full variable domain (outside the CDR3, taken from reference TRBV28 and TRBJ1-5): DVKVTQSSRYLVKRTGEKVFLECVQDMDHENMFWYRQDPGLGLRLIYFSYDVKMKEKGDIPEGYSVSREKKERFSLILESASTNQTSMYLCASSLNWYQPQHFGDGTRLSIL.